This is a list of T cell receptor beta chains from one sample in a study of T cells in Graves' hyperthyroidism and ophthalmopathy. TCRdb used MiXCR to reprocess the multiplex PCR reads, holding one entry per CDR3 protein. This table holds roughly 110,000 distinct CDR3 sequences, roughly 15% found once. The sample was blood. The receptors stem from a woman between 50 and 59 years old with Graves' hyperthyroidism. Each CDR3 is given with its conserved first and last residue. Fields, in order: clone size, V gene, J gene, D gene, CDR3 DNA, CDR3 protein. A D gene is named only where the DNA matches it firmly. Not all rows give a size; the values are once, few, many and, for expanded clones, a class.

size: many
V: TRBV20-1
J: TRBJ1-1
D: -
DNA: TGCAGTGTTAGCGGCAGGGGATTACCTGAAGCTTTCTTT
CDR3: CSVSGRGLPEAFF

size: -
V: TRBV7-2
J: TRBJ2-7
D: -
DNA: TGTGCCAGCAGCGTTACAGGGCGGGGCACCTACGAGCAGTACTTC
CDR3: CASSVTGRGTYEQYF

size: -
V: TRBV7-9
J: TRBJ2-1
D: -
DNA: TGTGCCAGCAGCCCACGGACAGACAATGAGCAGTTCTTC
CDR3: CASSPRTDNEQFF

size: -
V: TRBV7-9
J: TRBJ2-3
D: -
DNA: TGTGCCAGCAGCCCCCCGGGCGGGGGCGATCGAGCAGATACGCAGTATTTT
CDR3: CASSPPGGGDRADTQYF

size: many
V: TRBV28
J: TRBJ1-1
D: -
DNA: TGTGCCAGCAGTCCCCCAGGGCAGCGAATGAACACTGAAGCTTTCTTT
CDR3: CASSPPGQRMNTEAFF

size: many
V: TRBV3-1
J: TRBJ1-4
D: -
DNA: TGTGCCAGCAGCCATCGGGGGGCGGGCGAAAAACTGTTTTTT
CDR3: CASSHRGAGEKLFF

size: many
V: TRBV28
J: TRBJ2-7
D: -
DNA: TGTGCCAGCAGGGTACAGGGCGATTCCTTACTCTACGAGCAGTACTTC
CDR3: CASRVQGDSLLYEQYF

size: few
V: TRBV5-1
J: TRBJ1-1
D: -
DNA: TGCGCCAGCAGCTTGCAGGGACAGAACACTGAAGCTTTCTTT
CDR3: CASSLQGQNTEAFF

size: few
V: TRBV11-2
J: TRBJ2-1
D: -
DNA: TGTGCCAGCAGCCCCCTCCTGAGCTCCTACAATGAGCAGTTCTTC
CDR3: CASSPLLSSYNEQFF

size: few
V: TRBV7-9
J: TRBJ2-2
D: -
DNA: TGTGCCAGCAGAGATGGGACCCCGAGCACCGGGGAGCTGTTTTTT
CDR3: CASRDGTPSTGELFF

size: many
V: TRBV12-3/TRBV12-4
J: TRBJ2-2
D: TRBD1
DNA: TGTGCCAGCAGTTCACAGGGGGCAAAGGCGGGATACACCGGGGAGCTGTTTTTT
CDR3: CASSSQGAKAGYTGELFF

size: many
V: TRBV5-1
J: TRBJ2-1
D: TRBD2
DNA: TGCGCCAGCAGCTTGGGTGCGCGGGAGCACAATGAGCAGTTCTTC
CDR3: CASSLGAREHNEQFF

size: -
V: TRBV11-1
J: TRBJ2-3
D: -
DNA: TGTGCCAGCAGCCCGACGACTCTTGCGCAGTATTTT
CDR3: CASSPTTLAQYF

size: many
V: TRBV12-3/TRBV12-4
J: TRBJ1-2
D: -
DNA: TGTGCCAGCAATAGTCTGACAGTGGGCCATGAGGATGGCTATGGCTACACCTTC
CDR3: CASNSLTVGHEDGYGYTF

size: many
V: TRBV30
J: TRBJ1-4
D: -
DNA: TGTGCCTGGGGGCGTTCGTGGGCTAATGAAAAACTGTTTTTT
CDR3: CAWGRSWANEKLFF

size: many
V: TRBV7-3
J: TRBJ2-1
D: TRBD2
DNA: TGTGCCAGCAGCCCCCCCGGGACTAGCGGGATCCATGAGCAGTTCTTC
CDR3: CASSPPGTSGIHEQFF

size: many
V: TRBV18
J: TRBJ2-3
D: -
DNA: TGTGCCAGCTCCCTGTCCCGCACAGATACGCAGTATTTT
CDR3: CASSLSRTDTQYF

size: many
V: TRBV5-1
J: TRBJ1-1
D: -
DNA: TGCGCCAGCAAGAGGGATATGGGGGCGAACACTGAAGCTTTCTTT
CDR3: CASKRDMGANTEAFF

size: many
V: TRBV7-9
J: TRBJ1-5
D: -
DNA: TGTGCCAGCAGCTCGGGGGGTAGCAATCAGCCCCAGCATTTT
CDR3: CASSSGGSNQPQHF

size: -
V: TRBV7-8
J: TRBJ2-7
D: TRBD2
DNA: TGCGCCAGCAGCCAAACCAGACTAGCGGGAGATCGCGAGCAGTACTTC
CDR3: CASSQTRLAGDREQYF

size: many
V: TRBV5-1
J: TRBJ2-6
D: TRBD1
DNA: TGCGCCAGCAGCCCCTTAATTTGGGACAGGGGATCTGGGGCCAACGTCCTGACTTTC
CDR3: CASSPLIWDRGSGANVLTF

size: many
V: TRBV24-1
J: TRBJ1-2
D: -
DNA: TGTGCCACCAGTGCCCAGGACCGACCTTATGGCTACACCTTC
CDR3: CATSAQDRPYGYTF

size: -
V: TRBV2
J: TRBJ1-2
D: -
DNA: TGTGCCAGCAGCGAAATTAACTATGGCTACACCTTC
CDR3: CASSEINYGYTF

size: -
V: TRBV7-9
J: TRBJ2-3
D: TRBD1
DNA: TGTGCCAGCAGCCTCGCGGGACAGGGAACAGATACGCAGTATTTT
CDR3: CASSLAGQGTDTQYF

size: -
V: TRBV6-2/TRBV6-3
J: TRBJ1-2
D: TRBD1
DNA: TGTGCCAGCAGTTCTGGGACAGGGGGAACATATGGCTACACCTTC
CDR3: CASSSGTGGTYGYTF

size: few
V: TRBV29-1
J: TRBJ1-1
D: -
DNA: TGCAGCGTTGGAGACGGTGAAGCTTTCTTT
CDR3: CSVGDGEAFF

size: many
V: TRBV18
J: TRBJ2-2
D: -
DNA: TGTGCCAGCTCACTGCGGTTGACAGTGAACACCGGGGAGCTGTTTTTT
CDR3: CASSLRLTVNTGELFF

size: many
V: TRBV9
J: TRBJ2-5
D: -
DNA: TGTGCCAGCAGCGTAAGTCCTAGCCAGGGAGAGACCCAGTACTTC
CDR3: CASSVSPSQGETQYF

size: many
V: TRBV5-1
J: TRBJ1-2
D: -
DNA: TGCGCCAGCAGCTTCTCTCAGGGTGGCGGCTACACCTTC
CDR3: CASSFSQGGGYTF

size: many
V: TRBV28
J: TRBJ1-5
D: TRBD1
DNA: TGTGCCAGCAGCCCTTACAGGGGTGGGCCCCAGCATTTT
CDR3: CASSPYRGGPQHF

size: many
V: TRBV12-3/TRBV12-4
J: TRBJ2-6
D: -
DNA: TGTGCCAGCAGGTTGGTGTCTGGGGCCAACGTCCTGACTTTC
CDR3: CASRLVSGANVLTF

size: -
V: TRBV19
J: TRBJ2-3
D: TRBD2
DNA: TGTGCCAGTAGTATTCCGAGCGGGAGGGCGCCACCCCATACGCAGTATTTT
CDR3: CASSIPSGRAPPHTQYF

size: many
V: TRBV7-9
J: TRBJ2-3
D: TRBD2
DNA: TGTGCCAGCAGCCAAAACCCAGCGGGAGTTGGCGATACGCAGTATTTT
CDR3: CASSQNPAGVGDTQYF

size: many
V: TRBV28
J: TRBJ2-7
D: -
DNA: -
CDR3: CASFGAGGYEQYF

size: -
V: TRBV28
J: TRBJ2-7
D: TRBD2
DNA: TGTGCCAGCAGTCGCCGCGGGAGTAACGAGCAGTACTTC
CDR3: CASSRRGSNEQYF

size: few
V: TRBV15
J: TRBJ2-5
D: -
DNA: TGTGCCACCAGCAGATATGACAGTTGGCAAGAGACCCAGTACTTC
CDR3: CATSRYDSWQETQYF

size: -
V: TRBV20-1
J: TRBJ1-1
D: TRBD1
DNA: TGCAGTGCCCCAGGGGGCGCAGGTGAAGCTTTCTTT
CDR3: CSAPGGAGEAFF

size: -
V: TRBV4-1
J: TRBJ1-1
D: TRBD1
DNA: TGCGCCAGCAGCCAAGCCCTGACAGGGGCGAACACTGAAGCTTTCTTT
CDR3: CASSQALTGANTEAFF

size: many
V: TRBV30
J: TRBJ2-1
D: -
DNA: TGTGCCTGGAGTGTACTTTGGGGGATTAATGAGCAGTTCTTC
CDR3: CAWSVLWGINEQFF

size: many
V: TRBV7-9
J: TRBJ2-1
D: TRBD2
DNA: TGTGCCAGCAGCTTAGCCACGCTTACTAGCGGCGAGCAGTTCTTC
CDR3: CASSLATLTSGEQFF

size: many
V: TRBV5-1
J: TRBJ1-2
D: TRBD1
DNA: TGCGCCAGCAGCCCCCTCCGAATTACAGGGGAAGTTGGCTACACCTTC
CDR3: CASSPLRITGEVGYTF

size: -
V: TRBV27
J: TRBJ2-3
D: TRBD2
DNA: TGTGCCAGCAGTTTATTAGCGGGGGGGCCCCCAGATACGCAGTATTTT
CDR3: CASSLLAGGPPDTQYF

size: -
V: TRBV6-4
J: TRBJ2-1
D: TRBD1
DNA: TGTGCCAGCAGCTGGGACAGGAACAACAATGAGCAGTTCTTC
CDR3: CASSWDRNNNEQFF

size: few
V: TRBV20-1
J: TRBJ2-1
D: TRBD2
DNA: TGCAGTGCTAGAGAAGGGACTACCGGTGAGCAGTTCTTC
CDR3: CSAREGTTGEQFF

size: many
V: TRBV28
J: TRBJ2-1
D: TRBD2
DNA: TGTGCCAGCAGCCCGGGGGGGGCAGTTGAGCAGTTCTTC
CDR3: CASSPGGAVEQFF

size: many
V: TRBV30
J: TRBJ2-7
D: -
DNA: TGTGCCTGGAGTAGTAACACCTTAACCTACGAGCAGTACTTC
CDR3: CAWSSNTLTYEQYF

size: many
V: TRBV20-1
J: TRBJ1-1
D: TRBD1
DNA: TGCAGTGGCCAAGGACAGGGGCGAGTCACTGAAGCTTTCTTT
CDR3: CSGQGQGRVTEAFF

size: many
V: TRBV3-1
J: TRBJ2-5
D: TRBD2
DNA: TGTGCCAGCAGCCAAGACAGGAGGGAACTAGCGGGAGAAAAGACCCAGTACTTC
CDR3: CASSQDRRELAGEKTQYF

size: -
V: TRBV28
J: TRBJ1-5
D: TRBD1
DNA: TGTGTCTGCACCCAACCTGGGACAGGACATCAGCCCCAGCATTTT
CDR3: CVCTQPGTGHQPQHF

size: many
V: TRBV10-3
J: TRBJ2-1
D: -
DNA: TGTGCCATCAGCCAGAGGTCCTCCTACAATGAGCAGTTCTTC
CDR3: CAISQRSSYNEQFF

size: many
V: TRBV28
J: TRBJ1-5
D: -
DNA: TGTGCCAGCAGCTACAATCAGCCCCAGCATTTT
CDR3: CASSYNQPQHF

size: many
V: TRBV20-1
J: TRBJ2-1
D: TRBD2
DNA: TGCAGTGCTAGAGAAAGCGGGAAGGCCTACAATGAGCAGTTCTTC
CDR3: CSARESGKAYNEQFF

size: once
V: TRBV2
J: TRBJ2-3
D: TRBD2
DNA: TGTGCCAGCAGGGTACGGACTAGCGCTAAAGATACGCAGTATTTT
CDR3: CASRVRTSAKDTQYF

size: many
V: TRBV29-1
J: TRBJ1-1
D: -
DNA: TGCAGCGTTGAAGAGGGATGGGGGAGGACTGAAGCTTTCTTT
CDR3: CSVEEGWGRTEAFF

size: -
V: TRBV14
J: TRBJ2-2
D: TRBD1
DNA: TGTGCCAGCAGCCATCTGGGACAGTACACCGGGGAGCTGTTTTTT
CDR3: CASSHLGQYTGELFF

size: many
V: TRBV28
J: TRBJ2-7
D: TRBD1
DNA: TGTGCCAGCAACCCCGGCTCCCCCGACAGGGTATCCGAGCAGTACTTC
CDR3: CASNPGSPDRVSEQYF

size: few
V: TRBV11-1
J: TRBJ1-1
D: -
DNA: TGTGCCAGCAGCTTATTGTCAGGGTGGGGGACTGAAGCTTTCTTT
CDR3: CASSLLSGWGTEAFF